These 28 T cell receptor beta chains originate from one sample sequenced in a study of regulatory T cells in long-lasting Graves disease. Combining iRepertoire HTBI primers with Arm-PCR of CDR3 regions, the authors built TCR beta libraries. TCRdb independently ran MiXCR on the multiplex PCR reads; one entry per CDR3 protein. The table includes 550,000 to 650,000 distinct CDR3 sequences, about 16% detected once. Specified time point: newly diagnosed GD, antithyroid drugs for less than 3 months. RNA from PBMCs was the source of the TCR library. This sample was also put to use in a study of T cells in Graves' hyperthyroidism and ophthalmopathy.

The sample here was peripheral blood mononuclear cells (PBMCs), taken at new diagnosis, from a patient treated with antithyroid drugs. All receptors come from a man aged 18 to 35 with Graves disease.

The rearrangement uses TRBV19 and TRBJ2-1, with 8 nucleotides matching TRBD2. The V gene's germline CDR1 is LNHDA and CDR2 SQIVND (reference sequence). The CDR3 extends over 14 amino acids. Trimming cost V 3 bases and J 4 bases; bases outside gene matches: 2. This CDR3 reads CASSMGLVYNEQFF. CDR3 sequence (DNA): TGTGCCAGTAGTATGGGACTAGTATACAATGAGCAGTTCTTC.

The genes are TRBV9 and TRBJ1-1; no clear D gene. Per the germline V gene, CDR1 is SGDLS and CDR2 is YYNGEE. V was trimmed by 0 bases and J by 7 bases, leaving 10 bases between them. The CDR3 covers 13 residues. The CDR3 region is CASSVVPQDEAFF. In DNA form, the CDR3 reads TGTGCCAGCAGCGTAGTTCCCCAGGATGAAGCTTTCTTT. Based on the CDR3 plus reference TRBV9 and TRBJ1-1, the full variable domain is DSGVTQTPKHLITATGQRVTLRCSPRSGDLSVYWYQQSLDQGLQFLIQYYNGEERAKGNILERFSAQQFPDLHSELNLSSLELGDSALYFCASSVVPQDEAFFGQGTRLTVV.

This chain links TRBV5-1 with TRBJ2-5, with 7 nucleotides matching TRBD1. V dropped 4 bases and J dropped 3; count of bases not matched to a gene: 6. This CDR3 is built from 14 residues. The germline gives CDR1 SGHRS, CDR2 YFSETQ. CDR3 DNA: TGCGCCAGCAGCCAACGCACAGGGGAAGAGACCCAGTACTTC. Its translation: CASSQRTGEETQYF. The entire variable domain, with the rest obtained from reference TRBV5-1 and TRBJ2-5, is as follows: KAGVTQTPRYLIKTRGQQVTLSCSPISGHRSVSWYQQTPGQGLQFLFEYFSETQRNKGNFPGRFSGRQFSNSRSEMNVSTLELGDSALYLCASSQRTGEETQYFGPGTRLLVL.

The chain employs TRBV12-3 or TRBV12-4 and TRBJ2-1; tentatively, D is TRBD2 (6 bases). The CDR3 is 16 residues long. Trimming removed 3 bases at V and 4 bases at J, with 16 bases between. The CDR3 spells CASSFEGSGAYNEQFF. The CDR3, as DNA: TGTGCCAGCAGTTTCGAGGGTAGCGGAGCATACAATGAGCAGTTCTTC.

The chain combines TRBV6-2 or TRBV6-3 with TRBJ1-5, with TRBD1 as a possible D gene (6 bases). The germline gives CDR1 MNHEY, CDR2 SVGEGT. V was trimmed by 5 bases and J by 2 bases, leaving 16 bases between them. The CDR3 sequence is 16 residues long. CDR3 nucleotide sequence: TGTGCCAGCAGTAAAACTCGACAGGCCGGCAATCAGCCCCAGCATTTT. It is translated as CASSKTRQAGNQPQHF.

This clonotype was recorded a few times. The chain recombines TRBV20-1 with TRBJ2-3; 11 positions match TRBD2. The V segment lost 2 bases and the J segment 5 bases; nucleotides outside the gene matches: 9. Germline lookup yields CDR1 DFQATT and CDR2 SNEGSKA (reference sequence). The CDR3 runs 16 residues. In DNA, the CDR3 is TGCAGTGCTAGACCTACTAGCGGGAGAGCCCAAGATACGCAGTATTTT. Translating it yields CSARPTSGRAQDTQYF.

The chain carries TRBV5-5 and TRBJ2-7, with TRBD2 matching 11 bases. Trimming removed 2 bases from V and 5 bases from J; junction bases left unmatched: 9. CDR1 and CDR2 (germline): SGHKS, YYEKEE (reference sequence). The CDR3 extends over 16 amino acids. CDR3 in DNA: TGTGCCAGCAGCTTCGGGGTAGCGGGAGGGACGGACGAGCAGTACTTC. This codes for CASSFGVAGGTDEQYF.

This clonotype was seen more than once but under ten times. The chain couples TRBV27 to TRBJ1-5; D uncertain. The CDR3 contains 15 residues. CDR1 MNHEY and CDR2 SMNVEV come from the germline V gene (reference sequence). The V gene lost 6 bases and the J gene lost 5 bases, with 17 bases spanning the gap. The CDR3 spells CASSPQAMSDQPQHF. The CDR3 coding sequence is TGTGCCAGCAGCCCCCAGGCAATGTCGGATCAGCCCCAGCATTTT.

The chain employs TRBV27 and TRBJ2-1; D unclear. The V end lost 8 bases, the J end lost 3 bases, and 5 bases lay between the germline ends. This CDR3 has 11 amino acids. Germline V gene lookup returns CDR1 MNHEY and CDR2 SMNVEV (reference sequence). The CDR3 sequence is CASHRYNEQFF. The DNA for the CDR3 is TGTGCCAGCCACCGCTACAATGAGCAGTTCTTC.

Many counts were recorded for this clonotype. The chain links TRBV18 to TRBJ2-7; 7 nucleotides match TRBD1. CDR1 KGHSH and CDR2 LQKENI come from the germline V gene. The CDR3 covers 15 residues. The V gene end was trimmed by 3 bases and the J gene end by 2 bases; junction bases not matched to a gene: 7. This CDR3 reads CASSPTRTGTYEQYF. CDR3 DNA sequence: TGTGCCAGCTCACCCACGAGGACAGGAACCTACGAGCAGTACTTC.

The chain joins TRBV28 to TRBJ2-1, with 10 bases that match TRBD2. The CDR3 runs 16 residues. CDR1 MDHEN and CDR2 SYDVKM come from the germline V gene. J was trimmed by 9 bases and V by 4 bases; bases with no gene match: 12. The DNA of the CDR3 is TGTGCCAGCAGTTCCCCCCTAGCGGGAGAGACCGCTGAGCAGTTCTTC. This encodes CASSSPLAGETAEQFF.

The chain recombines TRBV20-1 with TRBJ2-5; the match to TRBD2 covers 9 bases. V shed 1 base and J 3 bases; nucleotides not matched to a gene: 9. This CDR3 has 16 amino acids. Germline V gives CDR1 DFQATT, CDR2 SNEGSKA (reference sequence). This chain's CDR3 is CSARAPFSGSEETQYF. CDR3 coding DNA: TGCAGTGCTAGAGCCCCGTTTAGCGGGAGCGAAGAGACCCAGTACTTC.

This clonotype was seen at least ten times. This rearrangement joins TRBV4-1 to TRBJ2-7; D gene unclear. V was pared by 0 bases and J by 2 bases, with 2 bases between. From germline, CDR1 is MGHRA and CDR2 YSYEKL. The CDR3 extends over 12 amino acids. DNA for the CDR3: TGCGCCAGCAGCCAAGAAACCTACGAGCAGTACTTC. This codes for CASSQETYEQYF.

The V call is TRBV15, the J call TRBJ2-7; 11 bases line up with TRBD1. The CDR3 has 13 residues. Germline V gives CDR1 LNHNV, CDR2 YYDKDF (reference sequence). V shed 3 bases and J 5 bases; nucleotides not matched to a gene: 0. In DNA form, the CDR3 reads TGTGCCACCAGCAGGGGACAGGGGGACGAGCAGTACTTC. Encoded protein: CATSRGQGDEQYF.

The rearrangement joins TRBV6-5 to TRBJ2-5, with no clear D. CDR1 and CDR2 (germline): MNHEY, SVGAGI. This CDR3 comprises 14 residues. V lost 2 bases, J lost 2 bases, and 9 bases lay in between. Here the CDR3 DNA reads TGTGCCAGCAGTTACGGACGGAAGCAAGAGACCCAGTACTTC. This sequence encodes CASSYGRKQETQYF.

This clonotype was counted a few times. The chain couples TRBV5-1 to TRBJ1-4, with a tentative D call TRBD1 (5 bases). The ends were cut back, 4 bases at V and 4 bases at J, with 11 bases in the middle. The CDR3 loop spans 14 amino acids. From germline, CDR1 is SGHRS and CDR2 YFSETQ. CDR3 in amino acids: CASSDPRGNEKLFF. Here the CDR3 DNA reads TGCGCCAGCAGCGATCCGAGGGGTAATGAAAAACTGTTTTTT.

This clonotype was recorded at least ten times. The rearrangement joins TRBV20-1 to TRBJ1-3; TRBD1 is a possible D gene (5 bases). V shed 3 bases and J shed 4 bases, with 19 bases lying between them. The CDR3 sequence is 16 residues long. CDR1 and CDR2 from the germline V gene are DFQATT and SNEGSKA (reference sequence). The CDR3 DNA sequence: TGCAGTGCTAGTGAATCATCCGGAGGGACCGGAAACACCATATATTTT. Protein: CSASESSGGTGNTIYF.

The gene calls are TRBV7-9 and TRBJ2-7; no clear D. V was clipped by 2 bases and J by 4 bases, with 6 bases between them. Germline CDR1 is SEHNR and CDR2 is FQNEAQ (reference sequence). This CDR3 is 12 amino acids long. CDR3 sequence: CASSLMVYEQYF. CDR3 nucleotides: TGTGCCAGCAGCTTAATGGTATACGAGCAGTACTTC. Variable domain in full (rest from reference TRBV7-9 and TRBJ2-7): DTGVSQNPRHKITKRGQNVTFRCDPISEHNRLYWYRQTLGQGPEFLTYFQNEAQLEKSRLLSDRFSAERPKGSFSTLEIQRTEQGDSAMYLCASSLMVYEQYFGPGTRLTVT.

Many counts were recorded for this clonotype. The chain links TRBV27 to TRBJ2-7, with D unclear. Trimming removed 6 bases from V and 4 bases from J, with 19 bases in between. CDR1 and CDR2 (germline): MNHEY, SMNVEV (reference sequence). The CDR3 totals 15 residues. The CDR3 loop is CASRRVALRAYEQYF. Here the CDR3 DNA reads TGTGCCAGCAGACGTGTGGCCCTACGGGCTTACGAGCAGTACTTC.

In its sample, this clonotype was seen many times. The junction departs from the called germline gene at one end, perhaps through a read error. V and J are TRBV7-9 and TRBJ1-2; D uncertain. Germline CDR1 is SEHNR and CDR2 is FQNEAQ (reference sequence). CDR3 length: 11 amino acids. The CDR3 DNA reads TGTGCCAGCAGTTTAGACTATGGCTACACCTTC. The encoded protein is CASSLDYGYTF.

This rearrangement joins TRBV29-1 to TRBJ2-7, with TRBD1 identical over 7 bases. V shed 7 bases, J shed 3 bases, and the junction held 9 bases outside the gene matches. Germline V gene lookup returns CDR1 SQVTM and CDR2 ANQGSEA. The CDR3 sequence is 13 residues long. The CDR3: CSAWDSGFYEQYF. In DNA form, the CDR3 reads TGCAGCGCTTGGGACAGCGGATTCTACGAGCAGTACTTC.

The CDR3, as DNA: TGTGCCAGCAGCCCCAACGTACAGGGGTCCACTGAAGCTTTCTTT. This codes for CASSPNVQGSTEAFF. The chain recombines TRBV7-9 with TRBJ1-1, with TRBD1 matching 7 bases. CDR1 is SEHNR, CDR2 FQNEAQ, per germline (reference sequence). Trimming at V came to 5 bases and at J to 4 bases, leaving 10 bases not matched to a gene. The CDR3 totals 15 residues. Full variable domain (missing parts from reference TRBV7-9 and TRBJ1-1): DTGVSQNPRHKITKRGQNVTFRCDPISEHNRLYWYRQTLGQGPEFLTYFQNEAQLEKSRLLSDRFSAERPKGSFSTLEIQRTEQGDSAMYLCASSPNVQGSTEAFFGQGTRLTVV.

CDR3 in DNA: TGTGCCAGCAGCGGGTGGGACAGGGCGTTAAATGGCTACACCTTC. Translating gives CASSGWDRALNGYTF. The genes are TRBV9 and TRBJ1-2; 9 bases are shared with TRBD1. With 3 bases clipped from V and 6 bases from J, the junction kept 9 bases outside the gene matches. Germline loops: CDR1 SGDLS, CDR2 YYNGEE. The CDR3 runs to 15 residues.

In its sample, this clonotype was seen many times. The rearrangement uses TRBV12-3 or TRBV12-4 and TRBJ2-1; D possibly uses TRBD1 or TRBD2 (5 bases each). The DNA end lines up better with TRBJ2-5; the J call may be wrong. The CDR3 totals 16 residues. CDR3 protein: CASSLMGRSLQETQYF. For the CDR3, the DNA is TGTGCCAGCAGTTTAATGGGACGTAGCCTTCAAGAGACCCAGTACTTC.

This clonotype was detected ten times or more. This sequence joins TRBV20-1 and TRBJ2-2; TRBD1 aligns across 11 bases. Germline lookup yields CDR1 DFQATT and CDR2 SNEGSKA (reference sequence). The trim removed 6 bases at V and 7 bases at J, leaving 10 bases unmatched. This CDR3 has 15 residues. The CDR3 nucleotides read TGCAGTGCCTTAGTAGGACAGGGGGCGAACGGGGAGCTGTTTTTT. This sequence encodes CSALVGQGANGELFF.

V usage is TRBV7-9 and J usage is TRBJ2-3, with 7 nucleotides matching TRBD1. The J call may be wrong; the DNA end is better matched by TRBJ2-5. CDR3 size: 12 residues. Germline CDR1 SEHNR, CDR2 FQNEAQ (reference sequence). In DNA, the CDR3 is TGTGCCAGCAGAGGGACAGCGGAGACCCAGTACTTC. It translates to CASRGTAETQYF.

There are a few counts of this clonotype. The CDR3: CSASGLAGSNEQFF. As DNA, the CDR3 is TGCAGTGCTAGCGGACTAGCGGGAAGCAATGAGCAGTTCTTC. The genes are TRBV20-1 and TRBJ2-1; 12 bases fit TRBD2. This CDR3 is built from 14 residues. With 3 bases clipped from V and 6 bases from J, the junction kept 3 bases outside the gene matches. Germline CDR1 reads DFQATT; CDR2 reads SNEGSKA (reference sequence).

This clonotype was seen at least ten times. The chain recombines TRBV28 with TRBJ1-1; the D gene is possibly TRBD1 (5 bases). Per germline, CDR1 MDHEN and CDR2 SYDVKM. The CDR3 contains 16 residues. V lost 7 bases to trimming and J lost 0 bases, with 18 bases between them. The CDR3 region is CASTSRGFSMNTEAFF. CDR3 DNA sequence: TGTGCCAGCACCAGTCGGGGCTTCTCCATGAACACTGAAGCTTTCTTT.